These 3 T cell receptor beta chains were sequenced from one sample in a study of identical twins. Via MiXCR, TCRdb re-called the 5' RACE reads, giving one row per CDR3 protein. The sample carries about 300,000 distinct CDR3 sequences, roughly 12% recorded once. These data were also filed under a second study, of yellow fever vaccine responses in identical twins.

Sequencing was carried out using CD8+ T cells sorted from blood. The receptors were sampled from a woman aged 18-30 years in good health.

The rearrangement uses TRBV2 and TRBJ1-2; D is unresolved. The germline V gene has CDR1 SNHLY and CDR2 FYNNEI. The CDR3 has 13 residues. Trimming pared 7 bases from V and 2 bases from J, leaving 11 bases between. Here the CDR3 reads CASKGRPNYGYTF. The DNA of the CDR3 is TGTGCCAGCAAGGGCAGGCCGAACTATGGCTACACCTTC. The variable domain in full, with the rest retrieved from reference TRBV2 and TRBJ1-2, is EPEVTQTPSHQVTQMGQEVILRCVPISNHLYFYWYRQILGQKVEFLVSFYNNEISEKSEIFDDQFSVERPDGSNFTLKIRSTKLEDSAMYFCASKGRPNYGYTFGSGTRLTVV.

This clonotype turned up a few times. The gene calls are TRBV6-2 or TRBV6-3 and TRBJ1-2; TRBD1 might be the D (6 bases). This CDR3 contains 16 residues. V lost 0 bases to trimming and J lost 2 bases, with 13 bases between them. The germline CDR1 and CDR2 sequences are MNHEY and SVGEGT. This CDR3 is CASSYSPRGENYGYTF. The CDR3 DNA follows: TGTGCCAGCAGTTACTCCCCTAGGGGGGAGAACTATGGCTACACCTTC.

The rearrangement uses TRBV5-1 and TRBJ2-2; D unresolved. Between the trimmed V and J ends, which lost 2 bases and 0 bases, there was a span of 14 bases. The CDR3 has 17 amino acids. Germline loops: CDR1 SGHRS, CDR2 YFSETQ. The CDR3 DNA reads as TGCGCCAGCAGCTTTAATAGATATACCGCGAACACCGGGGAGCTGTTTTTT. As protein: CASSFNRYTANTGELFF.